This T cell receptor beta chain was captured in a study of shared clonotypes between healthy human individuals. Study information: CD4 naive cells filled three plates per donor, CD4 memory three, CD8 naive two and CD8 memory one. Study observations and caveats: The study found lower generation probabilities in non-shared clonotypes than in those shared by all four donors. When naive CD4 clonotypes were compared across a few donors, around 4.6% were shared. Sequencing depth was a factor that was expected to affect clonotype sharing among donors.

Data came from immunoSEQ multiplex PCR; TCRdb stores just in-frame clones and leaves some out. The repertoire holds roughly 2.2 million clones, with approximately 90% as singletons. The V gene end was trimmed by 0 bases and the J gene end by 2 bases; junction bases not matched to a gene: 2. The CDR3 consists of 16 residues. The germline gives CDR1 MGHRA, CDR2 YSYEKL. Comments on this clone: The antigen is not known.

The receptor's source is a man aged 18 to 30 in good health. Some clones in this sample may be carry-over from other donors' samples. V gene TRBV4-1 combines with J gene TRBJ2-2; 8 nucleotides align to TRBD2. The specimen sequenced was naive CD4+ T cells from PBMCs. Subset noted: CD45RA+ positively selected. In DNA, the CDR3 is TGCGCCAGCAGCCAAGAACTAGCGGCCAACACCGGGGAGCTGTTTTTT. Amino acids: CASSQELAANTGELFF.